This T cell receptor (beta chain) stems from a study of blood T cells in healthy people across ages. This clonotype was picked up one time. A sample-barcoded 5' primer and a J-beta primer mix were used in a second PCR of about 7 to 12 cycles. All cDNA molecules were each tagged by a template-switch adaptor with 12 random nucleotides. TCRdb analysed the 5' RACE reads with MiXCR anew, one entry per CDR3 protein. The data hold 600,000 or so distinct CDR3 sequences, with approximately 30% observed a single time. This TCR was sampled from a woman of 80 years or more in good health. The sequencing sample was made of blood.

CDR3 region: CASSQDGGQLYEQYF. Here the CDR3 DNA reads TGCGCCAGCAGCCAAGATGGGGGACAACTCTACGAGCAGTACTTC. This chain connects TRBV4-1 to TRBJ2-4; maybe TRBD1 (6 bases). The J call could be wrong; TRBJ2-7 is a better fit for the DNA end. Germline lookup yields CDR1 MGHRA and CDR2 YSYEKL. The CDR3 has 15 amino acids.